This T cell receptor beta chain is drawn from a study of control samples from healthy donors and cancer patients. Trimming removed 4 bases at V and 2 bases at J, with 9 bases between. The CDR3 consists of 15 residues. Germline V gene lookup returns CDR1 LNHDA and CDR2 SQIVND (reference sequence). The repertoire was sequenced with immunoSEQ multiplex PCR; TCRdb's copy has only in-frame clones and lacks some. This table holds roughly 120,000 clones, 93% found once. The clonotype originates from a man aged 50 to 59 with head and neck cancer. Sequencing was carried out using PBMCs. This sequence joins TRBV19 and TRBJ2-6; D is possibly TRBD1 (6 bases). CDR3 in DNA: TGTGCCAGTAGTAGAGGACAGCCTGGGGCCAACGTCCTGACTTTC. Its translation: CASSRGQPGANVLTF.